Listed here are 20 T cell receptor beta chains from one sample, sequenced in a study of shared clonotypes between healthy human individuals. Some clones are missing from TCRdb's copy, which holds only in-frame ones; the method was immunoSEQ multiplex PCR. The sample has around 2.5 million clones; roughly 93% are singletons. The sample comprised naive CD4+ T cells from PBMCs. As for subset: CD45RA+ positively selected. The receptor set was obtained from a man between 18 and 35 years old in good health. Some clones in this sample may be carry-over from other donors' samples.

The rearrangement links TRBV5-4 to TRBJ1-2, with D uncertain. CDR1 is SGHNT and CDR2 is YYREEE in the germline V gene (reference sequence). Trimming cost V 2 bases and J 8 bases, with 16 bases left between them. This CDR3 has 14 amino acids. CDR3 protein: CASSLNGGRVGYTF. The CDR3 bases are TGTGCCAGCAGCTTAAACGGTGGAAGGGTAGGCTACACCTTC.

The V and J genes are TRBV7-6 and TRBJ2-7; D remains unclear. CDR3 length equals 12 residues. V gave up 6 bases and J gave up 2 bases, with 8 bases separating them. Germline V gives CDR1 SGHVS, CDR2 FNYEAQ. CDR3 coding DNA: TGTGCCAGCAGAAAAGGACCCTACGAGCAGTACTTC. This encodes CASRKGPYEQYF.

Note on this clone: Other DNA variants within this sample encode the same CDR3. The chain couples TRBV2 to TRBJ2-1, with TRBD2 matching 11 bases. After removal of 6 bases from V and 1 base from J, the junction contained 8 bases not matched to a gene. This CDR3 is 17 amino acids long. CDR1 SNHLY and CDR2 FYNNEI come from the germline V gene. CDR3 sequence: CASSGGASGRSYNEQFF. The DNA of the CDR3 is TGTGCCAGCAGCGGAGGGGCTAGCGGGAGGTCCTACAATGAGCAGTTCTTC.

The V and J genes are TRBV7-2 and TRBJ2-1, with a possible D match to TRBD1 (6 bases). The V gene's germline CDR1 is SGHTA and CDR2 FQGNSA. CDR3 length: 14 residues. V was pared by 5 bases and J by 2 bases, with 10 bases between. The CDR3, as DNA: TGTGCCAGCAGCGACAGGCCCGCCTACAATGAGCAGTTCTTC. Translated: CASSDRPAYNEQFF. Supplemented by reference TRBV7-2 and TRBJ2-1, the full variable domain reads GAGVSQSPSNKVTEKGKDVELRCDPISGHTALYWYRQSLGQGLEFLIYFQGNSAPDKSGLPSDRFSAERTGGSVSTLTIQRTQQEDSAVYLCASSDRPAYNEQFFGPGTRLTVL.

With respect to this clone: Different DNA sequences within this sample yield the same CDR3. The CDR3 DNA reads TGTGCCAGCAGCGTAGTGGGGACTAGCGGCGAGACCCAGTACTTC. This codes for CASSVVGTSGETQYF. The chain is built from TRBV9 and TRBJ2-5, with TRBD2 matching over 11 bases. The V segment lost 0 bases and the J segment 5 bases; nucleotides outside the gene matches: 3. Per germline, CDR1 SGDLS and CDR2 YYNGEE. The CDR3 runs 15 residues.

This chain joins TRBV2 and TRBJ2-5; possible D gene TRBD1, 5 bases. Germline assignment: CDR1 SNHLY and CDR2 FYNNEI. V lost 4 bases and J lost 1, with 13 bases in between. CDR3 length equals 15 residues. The CDR3, as DNA: TGTGCCAGCAGTGTAGGGCAGGGCCCCCAAGAGACCCAGTACTTC. This codes for CASSVGQGPQETQYF. The full variable domain, in which reference TRBV2 and TRBJ2-5 provide the parts outside the CDR3, is EPEVTQTPSHQVTQMGQEVILRCVPISNHLYFYWYRQILGQKVEFLVSFYNNEISEKSEIFDDQFSVERPDGSNFTLKIRSTKLEDSAMYFCASSVGQGPQETQYFGPGTRLLVL.

The J gene is TRBJ2-7, the V gene TRBV5-5, with TRBD2 matching over 10 bases. Germline V lookup: CDR1 SGHKS, CDR2 YYEKEE (reference sequence). This CDR3 region has 19 residues. V lost 0 bases and J lost 2; bases outside the gene matches: 14. CDR3 loop: CASSLVREAGGPQTYEQYF. The DNA of the CDR3 is TGTGCCAGCAGCTTGGTGAGAGAAGCGGGAGGGCCTCAGACCTACGAGCAGTACTTC.

On this clone itself: Other DNA sequences in this specimen translate into the identical CDR3. J is TRBJ2-2 and V is TRBV5-1; D is unclear. Looked up from germline, CDR1 is SGHRS and CDR2 is YFSETQ. V shed 0 bases and J shed 0 bases, with 3 bases lying between them. The CDR3 consists of 14 residues. The CDR3 coding sequence is TGCGCCAGCAGCTTGGTACCGAACACCGGGGAGCTGTTTTTT. Translation: CASSLVPNTGELFF.

This chain connects TRBV7-6 to TRBJ2-2; possible D gene TRBD1, 5 bases. The CDR3 has 15 residues. The V end lost 5 bases, the J end lost 0 bases, and 10 bases lay between the germline ends. Germline CDR1 is SGHVS and CDR2 is FNYEAQ. CDR3 in DNA: TGTGCCAGCAGCCCAGGGATCACGAACACCGGGGAGCTGTTTTTT. Protein: CASSPGITNTGELFF.

The chain is built from TRBV9 and TRBJ2-3, with D perhaps matching TRBD2 (6 bases). The CDR3 spans 16 residues. CDR1 and CDR2 from the germline V gene are SGDLS and YYNGEE. V was pared by 2 bases and J by 2 bases, with 15 bases between. CDR3 DNA sequence: TGTGCCAGCAGCGTCCTCGGGAGAACCTCCACAGATACGCAGTATTTT. It codes for CASSVLGRTSTDTQYF.

J is TRBJ2-7 and V is TRBV5-1; TRBD2 aligns across 10 bases. V shed 5 bases and J 4 bases; nucleotides not matched to a gene: 6. Germline V CDR1 and CDR2: SGHRS, YFSETQ. CDR3 length: 14 amino acids. In DNA form, the CDR3 reads TGCGCCAGCAGTGCCGGGACTAGCGAGTACGAGCAGTACTTC. It is translated as CASSAGTSEYEQYF.

This clone was observed a handful of times. J is TRBJ1-1 and V is TRBV18, with D perhaps TRBD1 (6 bases). In germline, CDR1 is KGHSH, CDR2 LQKENI. The CDR3 is 16 residues long. The ends were cut back, 3 bases at V and 0 bases at J, with 14 bases in the middle. In nucleotides, the CDR3 is TGTGCCAGCTCACCGTCCCGGGACATTCTGAACACTGAAGCTTTCTTT. This encodes CASSPSRDILNTEAFF.

The chain has TRBV11-3 and TRBJ2-5; D possibly uses TRBD1 or TRBD2 (5 bases each). Trimming shortened V by 2 bases and J by 5 bases, and 12 bases separated the two germline ends. This CDR3 is 14 amino acids long. CDR1 is SGHNT, CDR2 YENEEA, per germline. In DNA, the CDR3 is TGTGCCAGCAGCTTACGAGGGGCTCAGGAGACCCAGTACTTC. Translating it yields CASSLRGAQETQYF.

The J gene is TRBJ2-4, the V gene TRBV11-3; 7 bases match TRBD1. Germline CDR1 SGHNT, CDR2 YENEEA. The CDR3 loop spans 19 amino acids. The V gene end was trimmed by 1 base and the J gene end by 0 bases; junction bases not matched to a gene: 12. CDR3 sequence reads: CASSLAPGQQTLAKNIQYF. DNA for the CDR3: TGTGCCAGCAGCTTAGCACCGGGACAGCAAACCCTAGCCAAAAACATTCAGTACTTC.

The chain is built from TRBV28 and TRBJ1-2; D ambiguous. The CDR3 is made up of 13 amino acids. Trimming shortened V by 5 bases and J by 3 bases, and 10 bases separated the two germline ends. CDR1 is MDHEN and CDR2 is SYDVKM in the germline V gene. CDR3: CASSPPTYYGYTF. CDR3 nucleotide sequence: TGTGCCAGCAGTCCTCCGACCTACTATGGCTACACCTTC.

V usage is TRBV6-1 and J usage is TRBJ2-4, with 9 bases aligning to TRBD1. The V segment lost 3 bases and the J segment 2 bases; nucleotides outside the gene matches: 11. CDR1 and CDR2 from the germline V gene are MNHNS and SASEGT. The CDR3 is 18 residues long. In DNA form, the CDR3 reads TGTGCCAGCAGTGAGACCTTACAGGGGGCTATAACCAAAAACATTCAGTACTTC. Translated: CASSETLQGAITKNIQYF.

The rearrangement joins TRBV14 to TRBJ2-3; 7 nucleotides align to TRBD1. The V gene's germline CDR1 is SGHDN and CDR2 FVKESK. The CDR3 is made up of 16 amino acids. Germline trimming cut 4 bases from V and 1 base from J; bases unmatched to any gene: 8. The CDR3 coding sequence is TGTGCCAGCAGCCCTTGGCAGGGGGTAGGCACAGATACGCAGTATTTT. It yields the protein CASSPWQGVGTDTQYF.

The rearrangement joins TRBV5-6 to TRBJ2-1, with TRBD1 matching 8 bases. This CDR3 is built from 14 residues. Germline-derived CDR1 and CDR2 are SGHDT and YYEEEE. V lost 4 bases to trimming and J lost 7 bases; unmatched junction nucleotides: 7. CDR3 nucleotide sequence: TGTGCCAGCAGCCTCAGGACAGGGATTAATGAGCAGTTCTTC. It is translated as CASSLRTGINEQFF. Full variable domain (missing parts from reference TRBV5-6 and TRBJ2-1): DAGVTQSPTHLIKTRGQQVTLRCSPKSGHDTVSWYQQALGQGPQFIFQYYEEEERQRGNFPDRFSGHQFPNYSSELNVNALLLGDSALYLCASSLRTGINEQFFGPGTRLTVL.

Only one count was recorded for this clone. The V gene is TRBV11-2, the J gene TRBJ2-1; 7 positions match TRBD1. CDR3 length: 16 residues. V shed 5 bases, J shed 6 bases, and the junction held 13 bases outside the gene matches. Germline V CDR1 and CDR2: SGHAT, FQNNGV. The CDR3 coding sequence is TGTGCCAGCAGCCCCCTCAGGGGGACCTCTGGCAATGAGCAGTTCTTC. Residues: CASSPLRGTSGNEQFF.

This chain links TRBV6-1 with TRBJ1-4, with D hard to call. The germline V gene has CDR1 MNHNS and CDR2 SASEGT. CDR3 length: 15 amino acids. Trimming pared 5 bases from V and 4 bases from J, leaving 14 bases between. CDR3 sequence (DNA): TGTGCCAGCAGTCCCAGAGCGCTGAGTAATGAAAAACTGTTTTTT. Its translation: CASSPRALSNEKLFF.